This T cell receptor (beta chain) was identified during a study of CXCR3-negative and CXCR3-positive naive CD8 T cells. Turning to the study itself: The total count of TRB reads reached 110 million to 150 million, and each library contributed about 1.5 +/- 0.3 million.

The method, 5' RACE with UMI labels, was used to prepare the TRB cDNA libraries. TCRdb reprocessed the 5' RACE reads, keeping one entry per CDR3 protein, no DNA. The sample holds 150,000 to 180,000 distinct CDR3 sequences. The CDR3 covers 11 residues. Germline assignment: CDR1 SQVTM and CDR2 ANQGSEA. About this clonotype itself: Its antigen is unknown.

Naive cells were sorted as CD45RO-, CCR7+, CD27+ and CD95-. Findings and limits, study-wide: Higher TRB CDR3 hydrophobicity marked CXCR3-positive naive cells relative to CXCR3-negative naive cells. For memory CD8+ cells diversity was much lower, but both naive subsets had comparably high diversity. From TRB CDR3 properties, TCR strength was inferred; surface CD5 did not differ between naive subsets.

This chain uses TRBV29-1 with TRBJ2-1. Material for sequencing was naive CXCR3+ CD8+ T cells from blood. Regarding subset: CD45RO-CCR7+CD27+CD95- naive CD8+ T cells expressing CXCR3 (TNR3+). The clonotype originates from a human donor in good health. Some clones in this sample may be carry-over from other donors' samples. The CDR3 spells CSVWTNNEQFF.